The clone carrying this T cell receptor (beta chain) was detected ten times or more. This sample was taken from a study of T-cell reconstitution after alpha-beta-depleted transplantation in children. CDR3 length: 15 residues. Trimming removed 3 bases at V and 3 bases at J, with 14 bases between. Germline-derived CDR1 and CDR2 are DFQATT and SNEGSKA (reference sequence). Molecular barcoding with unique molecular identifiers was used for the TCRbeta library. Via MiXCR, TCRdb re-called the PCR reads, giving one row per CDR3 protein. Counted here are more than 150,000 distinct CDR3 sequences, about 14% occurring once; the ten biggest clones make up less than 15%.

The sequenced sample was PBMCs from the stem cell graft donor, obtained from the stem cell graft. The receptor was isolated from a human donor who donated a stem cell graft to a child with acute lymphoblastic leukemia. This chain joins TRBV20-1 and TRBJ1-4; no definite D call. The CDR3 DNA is TGCAGTGCTAGGCGTCACGAAATAGCTAATGAAAAACTGTTTTTT. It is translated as CSARRHEIANEKLFF.